The present entry profiles one T cell receptor beta chain with its context. The data belong to a study of blood T cell repertoires in COVID-19. Germline values: CDR1 SGHKS, CDR2 YYEKEE (reference sequence). The CDR3 totals 17 residues. Trimming removed 0 bases at V and 0 bases at J, with 15 bases between. Clones were sequenced by immunoSEQ multiplex PCR, and TCRdb holds only the in-frame ones, with some missing. The table shows over 250,000 clones, with 83% occurring only once. The sample taken for sequencing was peripheral blood. The genes are TRBV5-5 and TRBJ1-2, with TRBD1 as a possible D gene (6 bases). The TCR originated in a woman aged 45-60 years who had recovered from COVID-19. Here the CDR3 reads CASSLAIDRTANYGYTF. CDR3 DNA sequence: TGTGCCAGCAGCTTGGCCATCGACAGGACAGCTAACTATGGCTACACCTTC.